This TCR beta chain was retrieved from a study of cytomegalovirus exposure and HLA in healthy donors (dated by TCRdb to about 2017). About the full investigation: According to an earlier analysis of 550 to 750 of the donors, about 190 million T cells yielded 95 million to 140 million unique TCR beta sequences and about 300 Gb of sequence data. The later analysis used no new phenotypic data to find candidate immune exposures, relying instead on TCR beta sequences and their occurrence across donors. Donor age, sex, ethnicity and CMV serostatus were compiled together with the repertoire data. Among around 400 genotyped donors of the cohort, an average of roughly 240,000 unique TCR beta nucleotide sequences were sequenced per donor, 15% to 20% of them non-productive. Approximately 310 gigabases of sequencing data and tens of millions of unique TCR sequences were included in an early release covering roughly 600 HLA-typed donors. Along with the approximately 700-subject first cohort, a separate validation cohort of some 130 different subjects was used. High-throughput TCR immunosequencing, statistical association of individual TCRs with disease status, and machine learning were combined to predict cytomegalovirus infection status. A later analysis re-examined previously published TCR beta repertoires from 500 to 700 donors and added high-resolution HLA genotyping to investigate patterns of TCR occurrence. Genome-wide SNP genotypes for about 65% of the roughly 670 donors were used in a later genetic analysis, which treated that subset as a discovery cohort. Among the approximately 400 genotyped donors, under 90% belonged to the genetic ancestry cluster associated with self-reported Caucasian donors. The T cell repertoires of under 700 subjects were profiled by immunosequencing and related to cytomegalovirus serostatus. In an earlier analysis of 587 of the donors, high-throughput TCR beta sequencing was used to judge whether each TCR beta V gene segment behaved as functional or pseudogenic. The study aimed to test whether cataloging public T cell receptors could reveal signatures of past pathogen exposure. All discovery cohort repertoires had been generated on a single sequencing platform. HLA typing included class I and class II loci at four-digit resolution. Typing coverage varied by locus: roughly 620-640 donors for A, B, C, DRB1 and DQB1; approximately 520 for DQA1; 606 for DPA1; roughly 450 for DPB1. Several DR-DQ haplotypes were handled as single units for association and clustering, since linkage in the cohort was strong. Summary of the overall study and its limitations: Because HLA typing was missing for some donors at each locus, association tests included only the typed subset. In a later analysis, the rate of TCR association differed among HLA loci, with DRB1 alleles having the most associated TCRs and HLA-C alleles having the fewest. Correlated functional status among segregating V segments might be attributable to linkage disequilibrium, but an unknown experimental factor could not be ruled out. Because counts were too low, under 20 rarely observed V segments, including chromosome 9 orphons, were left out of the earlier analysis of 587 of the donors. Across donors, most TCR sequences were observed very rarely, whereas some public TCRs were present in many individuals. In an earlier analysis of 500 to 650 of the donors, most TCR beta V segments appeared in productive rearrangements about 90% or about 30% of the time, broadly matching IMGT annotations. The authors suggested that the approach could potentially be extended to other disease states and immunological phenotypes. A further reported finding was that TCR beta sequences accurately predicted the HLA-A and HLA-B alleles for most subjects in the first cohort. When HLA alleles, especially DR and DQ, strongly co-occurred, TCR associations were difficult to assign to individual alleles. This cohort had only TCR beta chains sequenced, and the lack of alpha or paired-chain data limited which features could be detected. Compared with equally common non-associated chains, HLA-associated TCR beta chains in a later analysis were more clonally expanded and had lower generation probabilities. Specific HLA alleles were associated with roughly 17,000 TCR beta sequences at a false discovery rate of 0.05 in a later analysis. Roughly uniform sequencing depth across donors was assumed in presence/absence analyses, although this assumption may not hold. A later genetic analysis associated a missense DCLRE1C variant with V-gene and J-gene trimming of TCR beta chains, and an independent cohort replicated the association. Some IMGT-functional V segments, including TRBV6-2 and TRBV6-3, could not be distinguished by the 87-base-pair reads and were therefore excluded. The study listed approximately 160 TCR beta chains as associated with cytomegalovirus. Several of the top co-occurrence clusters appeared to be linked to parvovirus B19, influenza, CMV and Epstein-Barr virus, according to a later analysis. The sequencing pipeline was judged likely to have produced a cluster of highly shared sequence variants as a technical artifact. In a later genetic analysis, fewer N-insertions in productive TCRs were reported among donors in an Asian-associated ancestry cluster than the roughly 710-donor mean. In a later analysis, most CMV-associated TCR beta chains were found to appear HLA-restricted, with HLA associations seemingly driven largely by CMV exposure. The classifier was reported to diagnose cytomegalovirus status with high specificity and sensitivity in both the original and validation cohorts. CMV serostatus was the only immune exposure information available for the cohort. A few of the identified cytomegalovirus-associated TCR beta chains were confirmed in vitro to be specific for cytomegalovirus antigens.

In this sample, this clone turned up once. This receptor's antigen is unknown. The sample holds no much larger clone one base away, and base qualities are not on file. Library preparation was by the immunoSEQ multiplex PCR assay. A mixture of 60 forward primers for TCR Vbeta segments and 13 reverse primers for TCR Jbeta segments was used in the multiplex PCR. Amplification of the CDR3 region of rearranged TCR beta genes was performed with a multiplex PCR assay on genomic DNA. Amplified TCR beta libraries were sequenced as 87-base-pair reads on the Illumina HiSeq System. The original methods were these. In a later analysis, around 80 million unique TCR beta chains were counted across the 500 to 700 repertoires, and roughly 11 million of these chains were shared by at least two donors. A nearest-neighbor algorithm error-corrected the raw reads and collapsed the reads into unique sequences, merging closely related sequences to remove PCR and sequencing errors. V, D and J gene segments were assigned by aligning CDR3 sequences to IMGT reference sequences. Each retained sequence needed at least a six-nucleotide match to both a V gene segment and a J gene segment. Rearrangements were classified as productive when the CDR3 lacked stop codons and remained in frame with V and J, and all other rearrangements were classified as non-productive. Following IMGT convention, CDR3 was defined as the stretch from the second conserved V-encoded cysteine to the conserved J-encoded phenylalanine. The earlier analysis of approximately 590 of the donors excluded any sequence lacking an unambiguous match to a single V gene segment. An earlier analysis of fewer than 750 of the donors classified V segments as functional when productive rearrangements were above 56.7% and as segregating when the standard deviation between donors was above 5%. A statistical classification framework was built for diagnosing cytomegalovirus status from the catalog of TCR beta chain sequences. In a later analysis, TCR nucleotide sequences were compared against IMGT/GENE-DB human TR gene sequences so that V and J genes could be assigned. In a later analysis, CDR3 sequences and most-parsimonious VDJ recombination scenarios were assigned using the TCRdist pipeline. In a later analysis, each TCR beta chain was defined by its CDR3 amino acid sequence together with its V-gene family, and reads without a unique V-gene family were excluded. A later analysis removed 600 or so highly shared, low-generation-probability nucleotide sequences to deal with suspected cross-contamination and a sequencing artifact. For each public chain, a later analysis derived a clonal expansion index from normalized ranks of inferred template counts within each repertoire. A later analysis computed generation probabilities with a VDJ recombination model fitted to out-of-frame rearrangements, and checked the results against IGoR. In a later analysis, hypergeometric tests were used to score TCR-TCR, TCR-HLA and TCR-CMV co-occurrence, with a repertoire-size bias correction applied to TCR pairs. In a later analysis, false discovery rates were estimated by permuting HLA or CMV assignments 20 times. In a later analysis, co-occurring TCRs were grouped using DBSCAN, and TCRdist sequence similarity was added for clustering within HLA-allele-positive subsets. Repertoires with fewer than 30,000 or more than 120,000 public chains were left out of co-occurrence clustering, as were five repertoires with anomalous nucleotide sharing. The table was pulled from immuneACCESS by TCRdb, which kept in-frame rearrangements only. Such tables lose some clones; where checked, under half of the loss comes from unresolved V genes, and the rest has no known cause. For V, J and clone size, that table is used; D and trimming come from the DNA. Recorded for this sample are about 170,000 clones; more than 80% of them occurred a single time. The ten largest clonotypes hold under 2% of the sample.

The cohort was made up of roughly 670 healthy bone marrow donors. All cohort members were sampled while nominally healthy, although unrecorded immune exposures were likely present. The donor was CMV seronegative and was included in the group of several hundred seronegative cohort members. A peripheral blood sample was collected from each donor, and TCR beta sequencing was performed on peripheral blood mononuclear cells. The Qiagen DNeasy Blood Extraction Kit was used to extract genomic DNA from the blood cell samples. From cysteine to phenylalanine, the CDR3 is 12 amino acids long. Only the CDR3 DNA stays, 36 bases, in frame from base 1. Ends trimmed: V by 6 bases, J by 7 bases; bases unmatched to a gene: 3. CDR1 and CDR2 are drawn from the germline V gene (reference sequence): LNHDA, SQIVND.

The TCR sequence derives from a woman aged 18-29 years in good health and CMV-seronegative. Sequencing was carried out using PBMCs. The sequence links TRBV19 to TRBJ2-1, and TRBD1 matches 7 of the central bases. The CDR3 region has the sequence CASSTQGNEQFF. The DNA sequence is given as TGTGCCAGTAGCACACAGGGGAATGAGCAGTTCTTC.